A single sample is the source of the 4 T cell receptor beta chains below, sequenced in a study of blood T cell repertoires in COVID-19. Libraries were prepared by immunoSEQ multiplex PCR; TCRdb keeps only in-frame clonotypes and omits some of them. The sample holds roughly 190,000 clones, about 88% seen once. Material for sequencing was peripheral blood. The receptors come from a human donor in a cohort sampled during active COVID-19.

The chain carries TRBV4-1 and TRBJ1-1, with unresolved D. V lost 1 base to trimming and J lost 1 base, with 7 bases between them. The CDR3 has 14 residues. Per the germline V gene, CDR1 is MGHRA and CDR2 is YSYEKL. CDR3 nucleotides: TGCGCCAGCAGCCAAGGACACTCGAACACTGAAGCTTTCTTT. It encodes CASSQGHSNTEAFF.

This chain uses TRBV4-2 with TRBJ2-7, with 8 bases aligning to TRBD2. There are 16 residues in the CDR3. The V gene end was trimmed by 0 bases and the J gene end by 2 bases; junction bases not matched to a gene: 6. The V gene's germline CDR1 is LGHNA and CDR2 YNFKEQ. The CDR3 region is CASSQDLTSATYEQYF. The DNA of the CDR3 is TGTGCCAGCAGCCAAGATTTGACTAGCGCCACCTACGAGCAGTACTTC.

The CDR3 sequence: CAIRDRRSTDTQYF. The CDR3 DNA reads as TGTGCCATCAGGGACAGACGAAGCACAGATACGCAGTATTTT. This sequence joins TRBV10-3 and TRBJ2-3; a weak D match, TRBD1 (6 bases). The CDR3 has 14 amino acids. V gave up 6 bases and J gave up 0 bases, with 10 bases separating them. CDR1 is ENHRY, CDR2 SYGVKD, per germline.

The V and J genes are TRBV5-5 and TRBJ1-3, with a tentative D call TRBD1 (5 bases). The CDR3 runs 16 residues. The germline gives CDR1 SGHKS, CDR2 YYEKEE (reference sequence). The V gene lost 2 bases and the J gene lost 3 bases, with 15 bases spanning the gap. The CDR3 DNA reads TGTGCCAGCAGCTTTGGCCGGCGGACATTTGGAAACACCATATATTTT. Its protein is CASSFGRRTFGNTIYF.